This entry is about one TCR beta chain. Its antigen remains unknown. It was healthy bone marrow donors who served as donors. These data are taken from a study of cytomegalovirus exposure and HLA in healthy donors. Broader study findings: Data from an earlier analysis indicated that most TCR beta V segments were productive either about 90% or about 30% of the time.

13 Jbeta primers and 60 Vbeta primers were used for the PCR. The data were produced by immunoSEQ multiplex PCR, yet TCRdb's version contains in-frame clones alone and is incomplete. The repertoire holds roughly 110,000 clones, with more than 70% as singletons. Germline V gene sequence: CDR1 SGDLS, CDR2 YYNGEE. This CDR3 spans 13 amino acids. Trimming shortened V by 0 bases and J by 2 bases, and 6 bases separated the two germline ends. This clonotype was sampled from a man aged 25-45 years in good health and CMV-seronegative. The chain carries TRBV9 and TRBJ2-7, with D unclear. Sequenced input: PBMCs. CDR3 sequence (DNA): TGTGCCAGCAGCGTAGGGAGTACCTACGAGCAGTACTTC. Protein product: CASSVGSTYEQYF. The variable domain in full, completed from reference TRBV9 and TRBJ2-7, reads DSGVTQTPKHLITATGQRVTLRCSPRSGDLSVYWYQQSLDQGLQFLIQYYNGEERAKGNILERFSAQQFPDLHSELNLSSLELGDSALYFCASSVGSTYEQYFGPGTRLTVT.